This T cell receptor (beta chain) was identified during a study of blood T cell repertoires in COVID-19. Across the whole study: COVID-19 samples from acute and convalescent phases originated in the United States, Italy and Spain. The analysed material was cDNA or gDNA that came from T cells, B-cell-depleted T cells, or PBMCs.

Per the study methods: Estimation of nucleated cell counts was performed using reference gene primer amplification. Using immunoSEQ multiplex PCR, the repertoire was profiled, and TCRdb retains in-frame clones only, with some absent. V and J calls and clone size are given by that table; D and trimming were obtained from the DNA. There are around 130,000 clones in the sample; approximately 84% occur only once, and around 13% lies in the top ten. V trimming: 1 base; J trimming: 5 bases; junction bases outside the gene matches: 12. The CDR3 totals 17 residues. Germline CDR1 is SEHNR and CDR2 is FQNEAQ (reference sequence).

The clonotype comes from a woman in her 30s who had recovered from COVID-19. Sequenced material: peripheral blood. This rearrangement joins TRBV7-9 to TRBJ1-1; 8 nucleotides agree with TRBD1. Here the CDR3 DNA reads TGTGCCAGCAGCTTAGATAGGACAGGGCGGTCGAAAACTGAAGCTTTCTTT. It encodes CASSLDRTGRSKTEAFF.